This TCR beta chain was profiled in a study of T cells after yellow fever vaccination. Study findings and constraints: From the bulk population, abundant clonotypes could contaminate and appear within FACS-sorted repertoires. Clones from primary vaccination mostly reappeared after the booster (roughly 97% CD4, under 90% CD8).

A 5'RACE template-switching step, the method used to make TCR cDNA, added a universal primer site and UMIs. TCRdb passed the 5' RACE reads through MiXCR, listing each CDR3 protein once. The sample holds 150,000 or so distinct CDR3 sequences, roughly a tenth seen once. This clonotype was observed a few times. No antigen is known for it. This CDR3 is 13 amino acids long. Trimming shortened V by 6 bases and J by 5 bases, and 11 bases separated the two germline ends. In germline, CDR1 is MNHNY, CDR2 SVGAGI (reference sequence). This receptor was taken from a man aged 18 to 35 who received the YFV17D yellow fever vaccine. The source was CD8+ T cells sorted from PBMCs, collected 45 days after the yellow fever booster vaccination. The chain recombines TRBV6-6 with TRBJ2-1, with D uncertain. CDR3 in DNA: TGTGCCAGCAGCCTGGGCACACACAATGAGCAGTTCTTC. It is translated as CASSLGTHNEQFF.